This T cell receptor (beta chain) was sequenced in a study of cytomegalovirus exposure and HLA in healthy donors. This clone was seen a few times. The antigen is not known. Findings and caveats of the study: With later analysis, a missense DCLRE1C variant became linked to TCR beta V- and J-gene trimming. In a later analysis, compared with equally common non-associated chains, HLA-associated beta chains were more expanded.

The study ran its PCR with 60 Vbeta and 13 Jbeta primers. The method was immunoSEQ multiplex PCR; TCRdb's version includes in-frame clones alone and lacks a portion of them. This sample has 150,000 to 190,000 clones, with about 80% found just once. The receptor was derived from a woman in her forties or fifties in good health and CMV-seropositive. Material for sequencing was PBMCs.

The CDR3 here is CASSIDGFIDEQFF. The DNA of the CDR3 is TGTGCCAGTAGTATAGACGGTTTCATAGATGAGCAGTTCTTC. This chain uses TRBV19 with TRBJ2-1; D not resolved. Trimming removed 0 bases from V and 8 bases from J, with 11 bases in between. The CDR3 sequence is 14 residues long. Germline V CDR1 and CDR2: LNHDA, SQIVND (reference sequence).